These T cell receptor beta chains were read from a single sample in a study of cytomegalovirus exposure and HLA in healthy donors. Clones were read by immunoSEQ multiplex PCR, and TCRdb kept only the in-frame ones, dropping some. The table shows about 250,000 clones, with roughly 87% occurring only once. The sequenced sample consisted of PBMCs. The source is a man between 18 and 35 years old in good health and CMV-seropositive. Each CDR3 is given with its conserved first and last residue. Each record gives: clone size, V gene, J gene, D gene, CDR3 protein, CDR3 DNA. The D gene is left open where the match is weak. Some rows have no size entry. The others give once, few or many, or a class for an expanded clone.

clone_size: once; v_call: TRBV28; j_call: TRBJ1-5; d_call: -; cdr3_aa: CASRPFSGDGNQPQHF; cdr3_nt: TGTGCCAGCAGACCCTTCTCCGGGGACGGCAATCAGCCCCAGCATTTT
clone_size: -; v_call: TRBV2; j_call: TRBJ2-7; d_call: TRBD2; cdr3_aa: CASRTSGSAYEQYF; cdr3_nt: TGTGCCAGCAGGACTAGCGGGAGTGCGTACGAGCAGTACTTC
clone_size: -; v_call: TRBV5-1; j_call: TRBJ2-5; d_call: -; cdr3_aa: CASSLGRKETQYF; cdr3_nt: TGCGCCAGCAGCTTAGGCAGGAAGGAGACCCAGTACTTC
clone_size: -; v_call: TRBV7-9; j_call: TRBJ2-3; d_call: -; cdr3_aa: CASSVPAGRIDTQYF; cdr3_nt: TGTGCCAGCAGCGTCCCGGCGGGAAGGATAGATACGCAGTATTTT
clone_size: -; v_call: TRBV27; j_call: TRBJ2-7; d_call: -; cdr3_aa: CASSLSSANPYEQYF; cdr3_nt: TGTGCCAGCAGTTTAAGTAGCGCCAACCCCTACGAGCAGTACTTC
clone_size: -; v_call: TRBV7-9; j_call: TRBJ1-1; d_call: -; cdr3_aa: CASSLVGEAFF; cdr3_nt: TGTGCCAGCAGCTTAGTGGGGGAAGCTTTCTTT
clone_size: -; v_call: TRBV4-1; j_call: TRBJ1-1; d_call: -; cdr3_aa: CASSYMTGVNTEAFF; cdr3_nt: TGCGCCAGCAGCTACATGACCGGAGTGAACACTGAAGCTTTCTTT
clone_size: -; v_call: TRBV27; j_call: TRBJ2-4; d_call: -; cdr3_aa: CASSPRDGVGYIQYF; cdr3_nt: TGTGCCAGCAGTCCCCGGGACGGAGTAGGGTACATTCAGTACTTC
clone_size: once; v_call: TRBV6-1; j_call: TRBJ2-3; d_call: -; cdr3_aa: CASSLTSTDTQYF; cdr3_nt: TGTGCCAGCAGTCTGACTAGCACAGATACGCAGTATTTT
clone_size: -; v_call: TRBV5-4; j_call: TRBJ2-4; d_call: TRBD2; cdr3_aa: CASSLGGRGNIQYF; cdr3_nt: TGTGCCAGCAGCTTGGGCGGGAGAGGAAACATTCAGTACTTC
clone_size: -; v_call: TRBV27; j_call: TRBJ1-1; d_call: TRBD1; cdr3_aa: CASSMTGVGAEAFF; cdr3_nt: TGTGCCAGCAGCATGACAGGGGTGGGAGCTGAAGCTTTCTTT
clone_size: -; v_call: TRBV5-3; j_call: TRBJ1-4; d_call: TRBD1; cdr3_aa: CARSGVQGGPSSTNEKLFF; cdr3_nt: TGTGCCAGAAGCGGCGTTCAAGGGGGCCCATCTTCAACTAATGAAAAACTGTTTTTT
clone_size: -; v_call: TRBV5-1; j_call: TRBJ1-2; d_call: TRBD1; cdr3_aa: CASSLAQGKRGGYTF; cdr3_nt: TGCGCCAGCAGCTTGGCACAGGGGAAGAGAGGTGGCTACACCTTC
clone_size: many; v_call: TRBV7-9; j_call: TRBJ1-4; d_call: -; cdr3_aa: CASSIRTEEKLFF; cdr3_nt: TGTGCCAGCAGCATAAGGACCGAAGAAAAACTGTTTTTT
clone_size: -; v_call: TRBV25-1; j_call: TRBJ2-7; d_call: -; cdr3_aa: CASSEGGRTAYEQYF; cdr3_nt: TGTGCCAGCAGTGAAGGAGGCAGAACAGCCTACGAGCAGTACTTC
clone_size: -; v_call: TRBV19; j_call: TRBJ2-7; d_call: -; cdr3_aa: CASSKDGSYEQYF; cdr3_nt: TGTGCCAGTAGTAAGGACGGATCCTACGAGCAGTACTTC
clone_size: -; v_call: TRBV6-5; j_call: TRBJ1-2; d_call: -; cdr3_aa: CASSYEGPNRSGYTF; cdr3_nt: TGTGCCAGCAGTTACGAAGGACCTAATAGAAGTGGCTACACCTTC
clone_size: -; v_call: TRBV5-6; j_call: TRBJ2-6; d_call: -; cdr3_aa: CASSFRRSGANVLTF; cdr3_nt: TGTGCCAGCAGCTTTAGGCGCTCTGGGGCCAACGTCCTGACTTTC
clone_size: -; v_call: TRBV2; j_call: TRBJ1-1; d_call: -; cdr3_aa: CASSGGNLGAFF; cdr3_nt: TGTGCCAGCAGTGGTGGCAACTTGGGAGCTTTCTTT
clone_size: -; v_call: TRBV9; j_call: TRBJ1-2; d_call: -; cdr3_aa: CASSVGTAYGYTF; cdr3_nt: TGTGCCAGCAGCGTAGGGACAGCGTATGGCTACACCTTC
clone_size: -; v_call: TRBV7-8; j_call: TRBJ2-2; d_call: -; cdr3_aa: CASTSRTITGELFF; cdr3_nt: TGTGCCAGCACCTCAAGGACAATCACCGGGGAGCTGTTTTTT
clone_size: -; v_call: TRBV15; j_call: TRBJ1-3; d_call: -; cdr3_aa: CATTPGGDRNTIYF; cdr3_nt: TGTGCCACCACCCCGGGGGGGGATCGAAACACCATATATTTT
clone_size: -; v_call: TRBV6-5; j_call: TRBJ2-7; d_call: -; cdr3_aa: CASSYSYGPSYEQYF; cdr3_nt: TGTGCCAGCAGTTACAGCTACGGCCCTAGCTACGAGCAGTACTTC
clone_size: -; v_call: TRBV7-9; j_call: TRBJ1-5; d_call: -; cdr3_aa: CASSRCKDRISYSNQPQHF; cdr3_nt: TGTGCCAGCAGCCGGTGTAAGGACCGAATCTCGTATAGCAATCAGCCCCAGCATTTT
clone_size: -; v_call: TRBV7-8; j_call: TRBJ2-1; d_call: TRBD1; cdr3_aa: CASSLYDRGLGNEQFF; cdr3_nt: TGTGCCAGCAGCTTATACGACAGGGGGCTGGGAAATGAGCAGTTCTTC
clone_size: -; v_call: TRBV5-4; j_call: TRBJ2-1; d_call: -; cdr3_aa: CASSSSLARGSSYNEQFF; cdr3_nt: TGTGCCAGCAGCTCCTCTCTAGCTCGGGGGAGCTCCTACAATGAGCAGTTCTTC
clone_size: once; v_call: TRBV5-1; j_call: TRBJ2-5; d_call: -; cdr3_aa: CASSSPGFETQYF; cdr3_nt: TGCGCCAGCAGCTCCCCGGGGTTTGAGACCCAGTACTTC
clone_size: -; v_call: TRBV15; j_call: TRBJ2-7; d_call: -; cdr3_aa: CATSRDRYEQYF; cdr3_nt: TGTGCCACCAGCAGAGATAGGTACGAGCAGTACTTC
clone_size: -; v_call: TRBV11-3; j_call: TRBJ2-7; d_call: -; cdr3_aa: CASSLEGKGEQYF; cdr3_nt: TGTGCCAGCAGCCTAGAAGGGAAGGGCGAGCAGTACTTC
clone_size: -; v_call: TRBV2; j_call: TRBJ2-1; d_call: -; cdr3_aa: CASSWLGGYNEQFF; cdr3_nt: TGTGCCAGCAGTTGGTTGGGAGGCTACAATGAGCAGTTCTTC
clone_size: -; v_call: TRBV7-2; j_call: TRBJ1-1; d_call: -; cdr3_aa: CASSPQVQGNTEAFF; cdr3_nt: TGTGCCAGCAGCCCCCAGGTGCAGGGAAACACTGAAGCTTTCTTT
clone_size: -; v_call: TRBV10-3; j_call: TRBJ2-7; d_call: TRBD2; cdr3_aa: CAISEGLAVPYEQYF; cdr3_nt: TGTGCCATCAGTGAGGGGCTAGCGGTACCCTACGAGCAGTACTTC
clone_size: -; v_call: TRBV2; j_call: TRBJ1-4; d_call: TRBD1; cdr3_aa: CASSVDRANNEKLFF; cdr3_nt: TGTGCCAGCAGCGTTGACAGGGCGAATAATGAAAAACTGTTTTTT
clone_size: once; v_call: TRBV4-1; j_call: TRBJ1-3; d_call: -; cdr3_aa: CASSQDLSGNTIYF; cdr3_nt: TGCGCCAGCAGCCAAGATTTATCGGGAAACACCATATATTTT
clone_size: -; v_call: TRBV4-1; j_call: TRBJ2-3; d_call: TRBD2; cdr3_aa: CASSPAGGRGVTDTQYF; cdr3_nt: TGCGCCAGCAGCCCGGCCGGCGGGAGGGGGGTAACGGATACGCAGTATTTT
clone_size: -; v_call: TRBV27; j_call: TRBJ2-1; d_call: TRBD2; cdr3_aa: CASTFLAGLSNEQFF; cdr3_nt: TGTGCCAGCACCTTTTTAGCGGGACTTAGTAATGAGCAGTTCTTC
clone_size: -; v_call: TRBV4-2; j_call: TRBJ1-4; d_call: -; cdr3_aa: CASSQDYNGNEKLFF; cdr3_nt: TGTGCCAGCAGCCAAGACTATAATGGTAATGAAAAACTGTTTTTT
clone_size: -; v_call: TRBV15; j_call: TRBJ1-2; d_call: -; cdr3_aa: CATSREVGFNYGYTF; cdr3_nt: TGTGCCACCAGCAGAGAAGTAGGGTTTAACTATGGCTACACCTTC
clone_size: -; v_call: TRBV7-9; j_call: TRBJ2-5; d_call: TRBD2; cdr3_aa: CASSVTSGREVETQYF; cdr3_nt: TGTGCCAGCAGCGTGACTAGCGGGAGGGAAGTGGAGACCCAGTACTTC
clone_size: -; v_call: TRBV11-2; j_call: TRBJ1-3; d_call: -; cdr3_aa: CASSGFVGNTIYF; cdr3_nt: TGTGCCAGCAGCGGATTTGTTGGAAACACCATATATTTT
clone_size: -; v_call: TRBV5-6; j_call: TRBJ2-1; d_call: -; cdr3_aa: CASSIPGPYNEQFF; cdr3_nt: TGTGCCAGCAGCATTCCCGGGCCCTACAATGAGCAGTTCTTC
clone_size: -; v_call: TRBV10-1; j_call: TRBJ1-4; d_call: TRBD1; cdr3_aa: CASGDSAYEKLFF; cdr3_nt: TGCGCCAGCGGGGACAGTGCCTATGAAAAACTGTTTTTT
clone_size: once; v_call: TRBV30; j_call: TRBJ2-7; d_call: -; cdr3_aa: CAWSASPPQEWEQYF; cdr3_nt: TGTGCCTGGAGTGCCTCCCCTCCACAGGAGTGGGAGCAGTACTTC
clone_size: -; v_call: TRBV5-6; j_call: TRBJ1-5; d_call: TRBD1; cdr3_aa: CASTLRVGQGFQPQHF; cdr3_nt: TGTGCCAGCACCCTCCGAGTGGGACAGGGCTTTCAGCCCCAGCATTTT
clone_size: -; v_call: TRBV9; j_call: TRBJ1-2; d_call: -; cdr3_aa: CASSVLGADLANYGYTF; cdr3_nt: TGTGCCAGCAGCGTACTCGGGGCAGACTTAGCTAACTATGGCTACACCTTC
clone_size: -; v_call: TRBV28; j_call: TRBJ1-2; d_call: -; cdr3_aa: CASSLGRGANYGYTF; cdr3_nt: TGTGCCAGCAGTTTAGGCCGGGGAGCTAACTATGGCTACACCTTC
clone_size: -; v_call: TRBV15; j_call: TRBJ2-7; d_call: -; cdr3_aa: CATSRQGIPYEQYF; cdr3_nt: TGTGCCACCAGCAGACAGGGTATCCCCTACGAGCAGTACTTC
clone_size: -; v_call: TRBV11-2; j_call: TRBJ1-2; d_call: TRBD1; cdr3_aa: CASSLDSGGYGYTF; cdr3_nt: TGTGCCAGCAGCTTAGATTCAGGGGGCTATGGCTACACCTTC
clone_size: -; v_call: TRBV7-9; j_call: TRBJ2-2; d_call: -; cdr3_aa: CASSLMTDGELFF; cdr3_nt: TGTGCCAGCAGCCTCATGACAGACGGGGAGCTGTTTTTT
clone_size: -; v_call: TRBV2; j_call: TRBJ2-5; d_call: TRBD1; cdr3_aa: CASSRSGTGGQETQYF; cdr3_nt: TGTGCCAGCAGTAGGAGCGGGACAGGGGGCCAAGAGACCCAGTACTTC
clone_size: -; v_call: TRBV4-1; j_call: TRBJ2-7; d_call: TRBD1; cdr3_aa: CASSHPGQGSPYEQYF; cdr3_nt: TGCGCCAGCAGCCACCCGGGACAGGGATCCCCCTACGAGCAGTACTTC
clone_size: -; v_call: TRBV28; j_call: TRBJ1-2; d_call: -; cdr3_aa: CASSLADYGYTF; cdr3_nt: TGTGCCAGCAGTTTGGCCGATTATGGCTACACCTTC
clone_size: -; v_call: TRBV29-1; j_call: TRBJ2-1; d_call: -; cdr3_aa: CSVRSANEQFF; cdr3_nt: TGCAGCGTTAGGAGTGCAAATGAGCAGTTCTTC